This TCR beta chain was obtained from a study of blood T cell repertoires in COVID-19. Background on the study: Sources were T cells, B-cell-depleted T cells, or PBMCs; the material itself was cDNA or gDNA.

The V end lost 7 bases, the J end lost 4 bases, and 19 bases lay between the germline ends. Per the germline V gene, CDR1 is SNHLY and CDR2 is FYNNEI. This CDR3 has 15 amino acids. This clone was counted a few times. Some clones are missing from TCRdb's copy, which holds only in-frame ones; the method was immunoSEQ multiplex PCR. The sample includes some 350,000 clones, 70% to 90% of them seen just once. Input material: peripheral blood. This clonotype originated in a human donor in a cohort sampled during active COVID-19. This chain joins TRBV2 and TRBJ1-2; D gene uncertain. The DNA of the CDR3 is TGTGCCAGCACCCCCCCCCGGTCACCGCTCTATGGCTACACCTTC. Translated: CASTPPRSPLYGYTF.